One sample yielded the 25 T cell receptor beta chains listed below, sequenced in a study of molecular identifiers for immune sequencing clone quantification. MiXCR, run by TCRdb on the PCR reads, gives a single entry per CDR3 protein. The sample lists 79,000 or so distinct CDR3 sequences, 20% to 30% occurring once. Sequencing was carried out using naive CD8+ T cells from blood, with Jurkat cell RNA spiked in. Stated subset: FACS-sorted CD8+CD4-CCR7+CD45RA+ naive T cells. These receptors all stem from a human donor in good health. Some libraries in this study had Jurkat cell RNA spiked in.

A remark on this clonotype: A much more abundant neighbour one base away suggests this may be a read error. The V call is TRBV29-1, the J call TRBJ2-1; D remains unclear. Looked up from germline, CDR1 is SQVTM and CDR2 is ANQGSEA. The CDR3 sequence is 13 residues long. The germline V and J ends were trimmed by 4 bases and 2 bases, with 9 bases remaining between them. The CDR3 loop is CSVVGVPYNEQFF. CDR3 in DNA: TGCAGCGTTGTTGGGGTCCCCTACAATGAGCAGTTCTTC.

A word on this clonotype: One end of the junction fails to match germline, which may point to a read error. V gene TRBV27 combines with J gene TRBJ2-7, with no clear D. The CDR3 contains 15 residues. CDR1 and CDR2 (germline): MNHEY, SMNVEV (reference sequence). For the CDR3, the DNA is TGTGCCAACAGTTCGCGTCTAGGGCAGAACTACGAGCAGTACTTC. Amino acid sequence: CANSSRLGQNYEQYF.

Comments on this clonotype: Being one base from a much bigger clone, this may be a read error. This sequence joins TRBV9 and TRBJ2-2, with 8 bases lining up with TRBD2. The CDR3 contains 14 residues. The V gene's germline CDR1 is SGDLS and CDR2 YYNGEE. J gave up 6 bases and V 7 bases, and 8 bases lay outside the gene matches. The CDR3 coding sequence is TGTGCCAGCTGCGCGGGACTAGTGCCCGGGGAGCTGTTTTTT. Translated: CASCAGLVPGELFF.

A few counts support this clonotype. The CDR3: CASSRIGGLVYNEQFF. In nucleotides, the CDR3 is TGTGCCAGCAGCCGAATTGGGGGACTGGTCTACAATGAGCAGTTCTTC. The chain employs TRBV7-2 and TRBJ2-1; weak D call: TRBD2 (6 bases). The CDR3 has 16 residues. Trimming stripped 5 bases from V and 3 bases from J, with 17 bases between. Germline V lookup: CDR1 SGHTA, CDR2 FQGNSA.

A note on this clonotype: Since a much larger clone is just one base distant, this may be a read error. This chain uses TRBV19 with TRBJ2-5, with D hard to call. Per the germline V gene, CDR1 is LNHDA and CDR2 is SQIVND (reference sequence). The CDR3 is 14 residues long. The DNA for the CDR3 is TGTGCCAGAAGTATCAACGGAATCCAAGAGACCCAGTACTTC. It yields the protein CARSINGIQETQYF.

As for this clonotype: A much larger clone is a single base away; this may be a read error. The V gene is TRBV13, the J gene TRBJ2-1, with TRBD2 matching 7 bases. The CDR3 sequence is 15 residues long. Germline CDR1 PRHDT, CDR2 FYEKMQ (reference sequence). CDR3 nucleotide sequence: TGTGCCAGCAGCTACCGAAGCGGGGTCCGTAATGGGCAGTTCTTC. Translating gives CASSYRSGVRNGQFF.

This clonotype was recorded a few times. Written as DNA, the CDR3 is TGTGCCAGCAGCTTACCAGGGGGCGACGATCACACCTTC. Translated, it gives CASSLPGGDDHTF. The chain carries TRBV7-9 and TRBJ1-2; 8 positions agree with TRBD1. CDR1 SEHNR and CDR2 FQNEAQ come from the germline V gene (reference sequence). The V and J ends lost 2 bases and 12 bases, in that order; junction bases with no gene match: 8. The CDR3 length is 13 residues.

Turning to this clonotype: This may be a read error: a much more frequent sequence differs by one nucleotide. This chain joins TRBV7-2 and TRBJ2-4, with no clear D. The CDR3 has 12 amino acids. Germline assignment: CDR1 SGHTA and CDR2 FQGNSA. Trimming pared 5 bases from V and 8 bases from J, leaving 10 bases between. CDR3: CASSILADIQYF. DNA of the CDR3: TGTGCCAGCAGCATCCTGGCGGACATTCAGTACTTC. Looking up the rest from reference TRBV7-2 and TRBJ2-4 gives the full variable domain: GAGVSQSPSNKVTEKGKDVELRCDPISGHTALYWYRQSLGQGLEFLIYFQGNSAPDKSGLPSDRFSAERTGGSVSTLTIQRTQQEDSAVYLCASSILADIQYFGAGTRLSVL.

The chain uses TRBV28 and TRBJ1-5; 10 positions match TRBD1. CDR1 is MDHEN, CDR2 SYDVKM, per germline. V gave up 5 bases and J gave up 9 bases; unmatched junction bases: 7. This CDR3 contains 14 residues. CDR3 region: CASSLTGGLRPQHF. The CDR3, as DNA: TGTGCCAGCAGTCTGACAGGGGGCCTTCGGCCCCAGCATTTT.

This chain links TRBV6-5 with TRBJ2-7, with 8 positions matching TRBD1. CDR1 MNHEY and CDR2 SVGAGI come from the germline V gene. V dropped 6 bases and J dropped 0; count of bases not matched to a gene: 1. The CDR3 length is 13 residues. The chain's CDR3 is CASRTGGSYEQYF. The CDR3 DNA is TGTGCCAGCAGAACAGGGGGCTCCTACGAGCAGTACTTC.

V gene TRBV4-1 combines with J gene TRBJ2-7; D might be TRBD1 (7 bases). The germline V gene encodes CDR1 MGHRA and CDR2 YSYEKL. Trimming left V 1 base short and J 1 base short, with 11 bases between. CDR3 size: 15 residues. The CDR3: CASSQVPGGSYEQYF. CDR3 coding DNA: TGCGCCAGCAGCCAAGTTCCAGGGGGGTCCTACGAGCAGTACTTC.

Ten or more counts support this clonotype. The chain has TRBV28 and TRBJ1-1; D is ambiguous. Per the germline V gene, CDR1 is MDHEN and CDR2 is SYDVKM. The CDR3 runs 13 residues. V gave up 3 bases and J gave up 0 bases, with 5 bases separating them. CDR3 sequence (DNA): TGTGCCAGCAGTTTTGGGTTGAACACTGAAGCTTTCTTT. It specifies CASSFGLNTEAFF.

Turning to this clonotype: The junction and the germline gene differ at one end; a read error may be behind it. The chain has TRBV28 and TRBJ1-1; D possibly corresponds to TRBD1 (5 bases). CDR1 MDHEN and CDR2 SYDVKM come from the germline V gene. The CDR3 contains 13 residues. The CDR3 DNA follows: TGTGCCAGCAGTCACGGGGGTTGGACTGAAGCTCTCTTT. Its protein product is CASSHGGWTEALF. The full variable domain, in which reference TRBV28 and TRBJ1-1 provide the parts outside the CDR3, is DVKVTQSSRYLVKRTGEKVFLECVQDMDHENMFWYRQDPGLGLRLIYFSYDVKMKEKGDIPEGYSVSREKKERFSLILESASTNQTSMYLCASSHGGWTEALFGQGTRLTVV.

This clonotype showed up many times. The V and J genes are TRBV7-9 and TRBJ2-3; TRBD1 aligns across 7 bases. CDR1 and CDR2 (germline): SEHNR, FQNEAQ (reference sequence). This CDR3 has 14 amino acids. V lost 4 bases to trimming and J lost 1 base; unmatched junction nucleotides: 2. This CDR3 is CASSSGTGTDTQYF. The CDR3 bases are TGTGCCAGCAGCTCCGGGACAGGCACAGATACGCAGTATTTT.

Many counts were recorded for this clonotype. The chain joins TRBV6-5 to TRBJ2-5; 7 nucleotides match TRBD2. Trimming took 8 bases from V and 9 from J; bases not matched to a gene: 6. Germline V CDR1 and CDR2: MNHEY, SVGAGI. CDR3 length equals 11 residues. The CDR3 DNA sequence: TGTGCCAGCTATACGGGGGGTGCCCAGTACTTC. This gives the protein CASYTGGAQYF.

The chain is built from TRBV11-2 and TRBJ2-3; D gene ambiguous. Trimming took off 1 base at V and 10 bases at J, with 9 bases between the two ends. CDR3 length equals 12 residues. The germline V gene encodes CDR1 SGHAT and CDR2 FQNNGV. DNA of the CDR3: TGTGCCAGCAGCTTAGGGTTTGATGCGCAGTATTTT. Translated: CASSLGFDAQYF.

Remarks on this clonotype: A much larger clone lies a single base off, so this may be a read error. The chain joins TRBV25-1 to TRBJ2-7; the D gene is possibly TRBD1 (6 bases). Germline V gene data show CDR1 as MGHDK and CDR2 as SYGVNS. CDR3 length: 18 amino acids. The CDR3 coding sequence is TGTGCCAGCAGTGCTATTCCCAGCTGGGACACCAGCTCCCACGAGCAGTACTTC. As protein: CASSAIPSWDTSSHEQYF.

This clonotype showed up many times. The rearrangement uses TRBV28 and TRBJ2-7, with D possibly TRBD2 on 5 matching bases. The germline CDR1 and CDR2 sequences are MDHEN and SYDVKM. Trimming left V 2 bases short and J 2 bases short, with 13 bases between. The CDR3 spans 15 residues. This CDR3 reads CASSLMSVGAYEQYF. For the CDR3, the DNA is TGTGCCAGCAGTTTAATGTCCGTCGGGGCCTACGAGCAGTACTTC.

This clonotype was seen repeatedly, ten times or more. J is TRBJ1-1 and V is TRBV20-1; D gene unclear. This CDR3 is built from 12 residues. The germline CDR1 and CDR2 sequences are DFQATT and SNEGSKA (reference sequence). The V and J ends lost 0 bases and 6 bases respectively, with 8 bases between them. This chain's CDR3 is CSARDRAAEAFF. The CDR3, as DNA: TGCAGTGCTAGAGATCGGGCAGCTGAAGCTTTCTTT.

In its sample, this clonotype was seen many times. The chain is built from TRBV20-1 and TRBJ2-3, with D perhaps matching TRBD2 (6 bases). The germline V and J ends were trimmed by 0 bases and 1 base, with 11 bases remaining between them. Germline V gene lookup returns CDR1 DFQATT and CDR2 SNEGSKA (reference sequence). This CDR3 has 15 residues. The CDR3 DNA reads TGCAGTGCTAGAGATCGAGGGGAGGGCACAGATACGCAGTATTTT. Translation gives CSARDRGEGTDTQYF.

The gene calls are TRBV5-1 and TRBJ2-7; D is ambiguous. V dropped 2 bases and J dropped 2 bases, with 8 bases sitting between them. This CDR3 region has 13 residues. Germline V gene sequence: CDR1 SGHRS, CDR2 YFSETQ. This chain's CDR3 is CASSFGQAYEQYF. In DNA form, the CDR3 reads TGCGCCAGCAGCTTCGGGCAGGCCTACGAGCAGTACTTC.

Comment on this clonotype: A much larger clone is a single base away; this may be a read error. The V call is TRBV5-4, the J call TRBJ2-2; a possible D gene is TRBD2 (5 bases). CDR1 SGHNT and CDR2 YYREEE come from the germline V gene (reference sequence). The CDR3 spans 17 residues. CDR3 loop: CASSLPGSSASTGKLFF. In DNA, the CDR3 is TGTGCCAGCAGCCTTCCGGGATCGTCAGCATCCACCGGGAAGCTGTTTTTT.

The chain carries TRBV11-2 and TRBJ2-7, with 7 nucleotides matching TRBD1. V trimming: 7 bases; J trimming: 5 bases; junction bases outside the gene matches: 5. CDR1 and CDR2 (germline): SGHAT, FQNNGV. The CDR3 spans 12 residues. The CDR3 DNA reads as TGTGCCAGCACCAGAACAGGGGACGAGCAGTACTTC. Its protein product is CASTRTGDEQYF.

This clonotype has ten or more counts. The V gene is TRBV28, the J gene TRBJ2-3, with a weak D call TRBD2 (5 bases). Germline V gives CDR1 MDHEN, CDR2 SYDVKM. The V gene lost 3 bases and the J gene lost 1 base, with 14 bases spanning the gap. The CDR3 runs 16 residues. CDR3 in amino acids: CASSFALATGTDTQYF. CDR3 coding DNA: TGTGCCAGCAGTTTTGCCCTAGCTACTGGCACAGATACGCAGTATTTT.

This clonotype was detected only once. The rearrangement uses TRBV7-9 and TRBJ1-1; TRBD1 matches at 12 bases. Trimming at V came to 4 bases and at J to 5 bases, leaving 11 bases not matched to a gene. The CDR3 covers 17 residues. Germline-derived CDR1 and CDR2 are SEHNR and FQNEAQ (reference sequence). Written as DNA, the CDR3 is TGTGCCAGCAGCTCCGGGACAGGGGGCGTCGAGAAGACTGAAGCTTTCTTT. Encoded protein: CASSSGTGGVEKTEAFF.